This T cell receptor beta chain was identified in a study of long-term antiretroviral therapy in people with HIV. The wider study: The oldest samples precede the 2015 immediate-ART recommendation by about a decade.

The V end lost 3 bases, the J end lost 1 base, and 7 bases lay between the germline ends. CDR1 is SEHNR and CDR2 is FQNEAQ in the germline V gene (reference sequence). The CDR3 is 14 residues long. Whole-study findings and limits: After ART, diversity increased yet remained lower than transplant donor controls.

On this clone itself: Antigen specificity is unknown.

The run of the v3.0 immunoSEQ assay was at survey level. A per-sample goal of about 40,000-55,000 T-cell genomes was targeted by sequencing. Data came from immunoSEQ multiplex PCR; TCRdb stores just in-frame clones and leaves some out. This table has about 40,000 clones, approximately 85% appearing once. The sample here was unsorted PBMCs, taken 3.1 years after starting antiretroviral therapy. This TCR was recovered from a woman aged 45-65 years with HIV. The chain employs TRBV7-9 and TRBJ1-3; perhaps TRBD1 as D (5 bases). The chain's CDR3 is CASSLAGSGNTIYF. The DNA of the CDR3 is TGTGCCAGCAGCTTGGCAGGGTCTGGAAACACCATATATTTT.